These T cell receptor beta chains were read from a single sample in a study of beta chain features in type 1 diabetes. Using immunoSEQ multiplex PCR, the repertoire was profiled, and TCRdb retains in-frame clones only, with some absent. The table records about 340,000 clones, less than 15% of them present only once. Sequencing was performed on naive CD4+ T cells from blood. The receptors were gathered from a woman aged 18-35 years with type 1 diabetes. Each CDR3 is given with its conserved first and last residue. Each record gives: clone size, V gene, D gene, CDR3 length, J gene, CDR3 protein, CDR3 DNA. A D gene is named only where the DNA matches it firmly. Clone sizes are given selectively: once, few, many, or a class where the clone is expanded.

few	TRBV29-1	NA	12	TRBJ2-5	CSAATYQETQYF	TGCAGCGCCGCCACATACCAAGAGACCCAGTACTTC
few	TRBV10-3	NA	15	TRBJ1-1	CAISVAGYSNTEAFF	TGTGCCATCAGTGTGGCGGGATATTCGAACACTGAAGCTTTCTTT
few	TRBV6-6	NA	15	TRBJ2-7	CASSYSRPSSYEQYF	TGTGCCAGCAGTTACTCGCGGCCGAGCTCCTACGAGCAGTACTTC
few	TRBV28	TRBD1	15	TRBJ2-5	CASSPRTGKGETQYF	TGTGCCAGCAGTCCCCGGACAGGGAAAGGGGAGACCCAGTACTTC
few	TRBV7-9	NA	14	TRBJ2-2	CASSLFGSTGELFF	TGTGCCAGCAGCTTATTTGGTAGTACCGGGGAGCTGTTTTTT
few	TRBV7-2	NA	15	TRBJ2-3	CASRQAGSSTDTQYF	TGTGCCAGTCGACAGGCCGGTTCTAGCACAGATACGCAGTATTTT
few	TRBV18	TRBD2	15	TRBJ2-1	CASSPLGLAGYEQFF	TGTGCCAGCTCACCACTTGGACTAGCGGGATATGAGCAGTTCTTC
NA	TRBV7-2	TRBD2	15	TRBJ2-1	CASSRVAGGPNEQFF	TGTGCCAGCAGCCGTGTAGCGGGAGGGCCTAATGAGCAGTTCTTC
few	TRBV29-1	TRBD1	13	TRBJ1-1	CSVGLTGGAEAFF	TGCAGCGTTGGTCTGACAGGGGGGGCTGAAGCTTTCTTT
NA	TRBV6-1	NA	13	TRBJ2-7	CASSVRAWVEQYF	TGTGCCAGCAGTGTCAGGGCATGGGTCGAGCAGTACTTC
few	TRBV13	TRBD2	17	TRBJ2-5	CASSLEASGIRQETQYF	TGTGCCAGCAGCTTAGAGGCTAGCGGGATTCGACAAGAGACCCAGTACTTC
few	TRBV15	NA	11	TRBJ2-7	CATSRDGEQYF	TGTGCCACCAGCAGAGACGGGGAGCAGTACTTC
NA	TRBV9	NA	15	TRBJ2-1	CASSVAQGEYNEQFF	TGTGCCAGCAGCGTAGCCCAGGGCGAGTACAATGAGCAGTTCTTC
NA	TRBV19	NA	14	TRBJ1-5	CASSIQGNNQPQHF	TGTGCCAGTAGTATACAGGGCAACAATCAGCCCCAGCATTTT
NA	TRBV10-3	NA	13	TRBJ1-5	CAISLDTYQPQHF	TGTGCCATCAGTTTAGACACATATCAGCCCCAGCATTTT
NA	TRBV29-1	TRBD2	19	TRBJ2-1	CSVVRAAWAQRGGTTEQFF	TGCAGCGTTGTGCGAGCGGCTTGGGCGCAACGGGGGGGTACTACTGAGCAGTTCTTC
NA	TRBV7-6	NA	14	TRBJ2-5	CASSFRQGPGSQYF	TGTGCCAGCAGCTTTCGGCAGGGCCCCGGCTCCCAGTACTTC
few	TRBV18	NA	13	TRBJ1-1	CASSGLGSGEAFF	TGTGCCAGCTCAGGTCTTGGCAGCGGAGAAGCTTTCTTT
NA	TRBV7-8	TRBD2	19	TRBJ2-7	CASSLARNSGISPQGEQYF	TGTGCCAGCAGCTTAGCGCGTAATAGCGGGATCTCCCCCCAAGGGGAGCAGTACTTC
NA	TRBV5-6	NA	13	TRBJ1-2	CASSLVRGNGYTF	TGTGCCAGCAGCTTGGTAAGGGGGAATGGCTACACCTTC
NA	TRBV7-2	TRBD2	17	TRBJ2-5	CASSLDPSGRARETQYF	TGTGCCAGCAGCTTAGATCCTAGCGGGAGGGCCCGAGAGACCCAGTACTTC
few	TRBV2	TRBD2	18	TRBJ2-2	CASHMRLAEGRNTGELFF	TGTGCCAGCCATATGAGGCTAGCGGAAGGCCGGAACACCGGGGAGCTGTTTTTT
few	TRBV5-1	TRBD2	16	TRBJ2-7	CASSWGLAGGPGEQYF	TGCGCCAGCAGCTGGGGACTAGCGGGAGGGCCCGGGGAGCAGTACTTC
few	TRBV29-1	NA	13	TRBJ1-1	CSVEGQASTEAFF	TGCAGCGTTGAAGGCCAGGCTTCCACTGAAGCTTTCTTT
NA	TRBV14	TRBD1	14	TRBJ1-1	CASSPRQGGTEAFF	TGTGCCAGCAGCCCCCGACAGGGGGGCACTGAAGCTTTCTTT
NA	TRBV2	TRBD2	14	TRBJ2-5	CASIGLADQETQYF	TGTGCCAGCATTGGGCTAGCGGACCAAGAGACCCAGTACTTC
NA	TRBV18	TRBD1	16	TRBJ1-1	CASSPRQGIMNTEAFF	TGTGCCAGCTCCCCTCGACAGGGGATTATGAACACTGAAGCTTTCTTT
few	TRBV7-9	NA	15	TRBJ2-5	CASSLDGGGQETQYF	TGTGCCAGCAGCTTAGATGGCGGAGGGCAAGAGACCCAGTACTTC
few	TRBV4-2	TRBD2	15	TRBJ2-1	CASSQGAGVYNEQFF	TGTGCCAGCAGCCAAGGGGCGGGAGTATACAATGAGCAGTTCTTC
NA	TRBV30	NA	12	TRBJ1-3	CAWSVSGNTIYF	TGTGCCTGGAGCGTCTCTGGAAACACCATATATTTT
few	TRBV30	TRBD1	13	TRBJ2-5	CAWSLGQRETQYF	TGTGCCTGGAGTTTGGGACAGAGAGAGACCCAGTACTTC
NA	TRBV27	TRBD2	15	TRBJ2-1	CASSSGRESYNEQFF	TGTGCCAGCAGTTCAGGGCGGGAGTCCTACAATGAGCAGTTCTTC
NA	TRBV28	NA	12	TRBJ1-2	CASSFDIYGYTF	TGTGCCAGCAGTTTCGACATCTATGGCTACACCTTC
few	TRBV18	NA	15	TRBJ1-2	CASSPISDSSYGYTF	TGTGCCAGCTCACCGATCTCGGACAGTAGCTATGGCTACACCTTC
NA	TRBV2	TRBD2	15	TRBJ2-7	CATQREGASHYEQYF	TGTGCCACACAACGGGAGGGCGCATCCCATTACGAGCAGTACTTC
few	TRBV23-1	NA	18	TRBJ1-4	CASSQSKGYQGLNEKLFF	TGCGCCAGCAGTCAATCAAAAGGTTATCAGGGCCTTAATGAAAAACTGTTTTTT
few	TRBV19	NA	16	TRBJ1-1	CASSILRGEVNTEAFF	TGTGCCAGTAGTATTCTCAGGGGAGAGGTGAACACTGAAGCTTTCTTT
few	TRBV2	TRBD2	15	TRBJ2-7	CASSGRLAGDHEQYF	TGTGCCAGCAGTGGGAGACTAGCGGGAGACCACGAGCAGTACTTC
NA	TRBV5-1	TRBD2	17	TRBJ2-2	CASSLPGLAGPTGELFF	TGCGCCAGCAGCCTCCCCGGGCTAGCGGGGCCCACCGGGGAGCTGTTTTTT
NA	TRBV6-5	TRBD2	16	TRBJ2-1	CASSSRLAGAWDEQFF	TGTGCCAGCAGTTCACGACTAGCGGGAGCTTGGGATGAGCAGTTCTTC
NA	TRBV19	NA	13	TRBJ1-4	CASSIGGGAKLFF	TGTGCCAGTAGTATCGGAGGCGGAGCAAAACTGTTTTTT
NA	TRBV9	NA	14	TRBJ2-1	CASSVALAHNEQFF	TGTGCCAGCAGCGTCGCCCTAGCGCACAATGAGCAGTTCTTC
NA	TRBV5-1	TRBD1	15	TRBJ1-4	CASTKLTGGYEKLFF	TGCGCCAGCACCAAGCTGACAGGGGGTTATGAAAAACTGTTTTTT
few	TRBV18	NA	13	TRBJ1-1	CASSRTGFTEAFF	TGTGCCAGCTCAAGAACAGGGTTCACTGAAGCTTTCTTT
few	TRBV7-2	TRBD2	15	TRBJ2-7	CASSFLAGLVGEQYF	TGTGCCAGCAGCTTCCTAGCGGGGCTCGTTGGGGAGCAGTACTTC
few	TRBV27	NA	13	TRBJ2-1	CASGSPAYNEQFF	TGTGCCAGCGGGAGTCCAGCATACAATGAGCAGTTCTTC
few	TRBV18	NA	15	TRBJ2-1	CASSLSAERDNEQFF	TGTGCCAGCTCTCTCTCGGCGGAACGAGACAATGAGCAGTTCTTC
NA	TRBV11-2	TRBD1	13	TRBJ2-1	CASSLDRGNEQFF	TGTGCCAGCAGCTTGGACAGGGGCAATGAGCAGTTCTTC
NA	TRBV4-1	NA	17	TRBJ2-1	CASSLPRDSLYPNEQFF	TGCGCCAGCAGCCTCCCAAGGGACTCCCTATACCCGAATGAGCAGTTCTTC
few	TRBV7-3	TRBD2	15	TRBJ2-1	CASSQGGLAGNEQFF	TGTGCCAGCAGCCAGGGGGGGCTAGCGGGAAATGAGCAGTTCTTC